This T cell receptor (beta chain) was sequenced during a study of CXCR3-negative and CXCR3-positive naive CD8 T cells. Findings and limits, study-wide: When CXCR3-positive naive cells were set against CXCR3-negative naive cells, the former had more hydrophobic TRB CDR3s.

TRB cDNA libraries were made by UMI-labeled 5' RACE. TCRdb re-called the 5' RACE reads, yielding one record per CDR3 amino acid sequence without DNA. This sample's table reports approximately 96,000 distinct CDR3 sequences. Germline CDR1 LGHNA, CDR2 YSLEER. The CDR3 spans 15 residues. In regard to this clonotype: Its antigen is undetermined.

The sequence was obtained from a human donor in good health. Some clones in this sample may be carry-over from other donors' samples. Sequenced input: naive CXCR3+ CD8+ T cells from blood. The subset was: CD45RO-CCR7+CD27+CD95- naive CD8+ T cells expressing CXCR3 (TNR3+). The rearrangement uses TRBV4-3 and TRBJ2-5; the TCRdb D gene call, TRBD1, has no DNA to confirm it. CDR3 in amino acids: CASSQDSGLQEAQYF.